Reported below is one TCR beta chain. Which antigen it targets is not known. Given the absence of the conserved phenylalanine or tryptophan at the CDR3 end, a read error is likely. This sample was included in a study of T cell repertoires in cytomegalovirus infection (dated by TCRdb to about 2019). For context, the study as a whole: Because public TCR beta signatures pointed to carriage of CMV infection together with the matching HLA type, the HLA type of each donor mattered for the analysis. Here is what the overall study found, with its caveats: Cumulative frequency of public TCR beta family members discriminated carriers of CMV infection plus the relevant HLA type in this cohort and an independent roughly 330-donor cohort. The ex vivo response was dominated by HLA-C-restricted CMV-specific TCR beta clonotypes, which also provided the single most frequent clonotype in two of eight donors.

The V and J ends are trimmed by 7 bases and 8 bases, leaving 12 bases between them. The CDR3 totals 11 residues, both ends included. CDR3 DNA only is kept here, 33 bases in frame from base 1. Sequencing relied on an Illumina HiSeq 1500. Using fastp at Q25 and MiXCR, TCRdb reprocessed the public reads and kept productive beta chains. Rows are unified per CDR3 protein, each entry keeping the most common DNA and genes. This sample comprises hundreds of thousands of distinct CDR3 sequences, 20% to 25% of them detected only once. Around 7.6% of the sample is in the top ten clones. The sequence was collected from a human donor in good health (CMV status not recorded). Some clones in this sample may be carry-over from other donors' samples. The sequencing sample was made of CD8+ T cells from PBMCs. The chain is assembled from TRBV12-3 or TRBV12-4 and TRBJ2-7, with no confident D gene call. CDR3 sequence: CASTLGGQQYY. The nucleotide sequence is TGTGCCAGCACCCTAGGTGGGCAGCAGTACTAC.